The source of this T cell receptor (beta chain) is a study of shared T cell receptors in the human thymus. Trimming pared 2 bases from V and 4 bases from J, leaving 9 bases between. Germline values: CDR1 SGHTS, CDR2 YDEGEE. This CDR3 spans 13 amino acids. Only in-frame clones appear in the TCRdb table, and some are missing; sequencing was by immunoSEQ multiplex PCR. The sample lists about 730,000 clones, approximately 83% seen once, with about 0.011% in the top ten. These sequences were also reported in another study, on human thymus T cells. From that paper: Thymus tissue for the work was resected from patients undergoing corrective heart surgery.

Sequenced sample: thymocytes. The rearrangement joins TRBV5-8 to TRBJ2-5; D gene unclear. This sequence was found in a girl younger than two with a congenital heart defect. The CDR3: CASSFGPGETQYF. The CDR3 DNA reads TGTGCCAGCAGCTTTGGGCCAGGAGAGACCCAGTACTTC.